The T cell receptor beta chain described here comes from a study of blood T cell repertoires in COVID-19 (dated by TCRdb to 2018 to 2021). General notes on the study: The collaborator samples originated in the United States, Italy and Spain and spanned the acute and convalescent phases of COVID-19. The prospective study material was composed of cDNA or gDNA derived from T cells, B-cell-depleted T cells, or PBMCs. Subjects who had been exposed to COVID-19, were actively infected with it, or had recovered from it provided the deeply sampled blood TCRbeta repertoires that made up the dataset. The repertoires were made available in a free public database intended to serve as a resource for research on the immune response to SARS-CoV-2. The samples were drawn from the first 160 participants of the ongoing ImmuneRACE study and from some 1,300 subjects provided by 6 global collaborators. Nearly every sample came with metadata listing a de-identified subject ID, COVID-19 status, age in years and sex. HLA class I and class II types, where available, came from metadata supplied by the sample provider rather than from assay-based typing.

One collaborating source in Seattle enrolled patients during active infection and followed them longitudinally through the course of disease. The collaborating institutions used their own protocols to collect whole blood in K2EDTA tubes. For TCRbeta analysis, collaborators shipped samples as frozen whole blood, isolated PBMCs, or DNA extracted from either of those sample types. The immunoSEQ Assay, a bias-controlled multiplex PCR, was used to amplify TCRbeta CDR3 regions from genomic DNA. As for the original processing: The number of nucleated cells in each sample was estimated from the amplification of reference gene primers within the assay. Sequence reads were collapsed and filtered to measure the absolute abundance of every unique TCRbeta CDR3 rearrangement. Productive Simpson clonality was computed per sample as the square root of Simpson's diversity index over productive rearrangements. This is the immuneACCESS table as TCRdb keeps it, with only in-frame sequences that have V and J called. A part of the clones is gone; compared with another copy, unresolved V genes explain less than half, and the rest is unexplained. V and J calls and clone size are as listed in that table; D and trimming were resolved from the DNA. The sample data list some 150,000 clones, and 70% to 90% of these were observed just once. The top ten hold around 8% of the sample.

What the study reported, not specific to this receptor: The quantity of clinical and demographic metadata differed by source and by participant and was supplied without curation.

As regards this clone: Its antigen is still unknown. Within one base of it there is no much larger clone, and no base qualities were kept.

Sequencing used peripheral blood. This receptor was taken from a woman aged 55 to 70 with COVID-19, enrolled during active disease.

The nucleotides read TGCAGTGCTAGGGGGGGTCAGCCCCAGCATTTT. Its product reads: CSARGGQPQHF. This chain joins TRBV20-1 to TRBJ1-5; tentative D gene TRBD1, with 5 bases matching. The CDR3 runs 11 residues from the cysteine to the phenylalanine. Of all the DNA, just the CDR3 is kept, 33 bases in frame from base 1. Relative to germline, V is 3 bases shorter and J is 6 bases shorter, with 6 bases between their ends. Taken from the germline V gene (reference sequence), the CDR1 and CDR2 loops are DFQATT and SNEGSKA.